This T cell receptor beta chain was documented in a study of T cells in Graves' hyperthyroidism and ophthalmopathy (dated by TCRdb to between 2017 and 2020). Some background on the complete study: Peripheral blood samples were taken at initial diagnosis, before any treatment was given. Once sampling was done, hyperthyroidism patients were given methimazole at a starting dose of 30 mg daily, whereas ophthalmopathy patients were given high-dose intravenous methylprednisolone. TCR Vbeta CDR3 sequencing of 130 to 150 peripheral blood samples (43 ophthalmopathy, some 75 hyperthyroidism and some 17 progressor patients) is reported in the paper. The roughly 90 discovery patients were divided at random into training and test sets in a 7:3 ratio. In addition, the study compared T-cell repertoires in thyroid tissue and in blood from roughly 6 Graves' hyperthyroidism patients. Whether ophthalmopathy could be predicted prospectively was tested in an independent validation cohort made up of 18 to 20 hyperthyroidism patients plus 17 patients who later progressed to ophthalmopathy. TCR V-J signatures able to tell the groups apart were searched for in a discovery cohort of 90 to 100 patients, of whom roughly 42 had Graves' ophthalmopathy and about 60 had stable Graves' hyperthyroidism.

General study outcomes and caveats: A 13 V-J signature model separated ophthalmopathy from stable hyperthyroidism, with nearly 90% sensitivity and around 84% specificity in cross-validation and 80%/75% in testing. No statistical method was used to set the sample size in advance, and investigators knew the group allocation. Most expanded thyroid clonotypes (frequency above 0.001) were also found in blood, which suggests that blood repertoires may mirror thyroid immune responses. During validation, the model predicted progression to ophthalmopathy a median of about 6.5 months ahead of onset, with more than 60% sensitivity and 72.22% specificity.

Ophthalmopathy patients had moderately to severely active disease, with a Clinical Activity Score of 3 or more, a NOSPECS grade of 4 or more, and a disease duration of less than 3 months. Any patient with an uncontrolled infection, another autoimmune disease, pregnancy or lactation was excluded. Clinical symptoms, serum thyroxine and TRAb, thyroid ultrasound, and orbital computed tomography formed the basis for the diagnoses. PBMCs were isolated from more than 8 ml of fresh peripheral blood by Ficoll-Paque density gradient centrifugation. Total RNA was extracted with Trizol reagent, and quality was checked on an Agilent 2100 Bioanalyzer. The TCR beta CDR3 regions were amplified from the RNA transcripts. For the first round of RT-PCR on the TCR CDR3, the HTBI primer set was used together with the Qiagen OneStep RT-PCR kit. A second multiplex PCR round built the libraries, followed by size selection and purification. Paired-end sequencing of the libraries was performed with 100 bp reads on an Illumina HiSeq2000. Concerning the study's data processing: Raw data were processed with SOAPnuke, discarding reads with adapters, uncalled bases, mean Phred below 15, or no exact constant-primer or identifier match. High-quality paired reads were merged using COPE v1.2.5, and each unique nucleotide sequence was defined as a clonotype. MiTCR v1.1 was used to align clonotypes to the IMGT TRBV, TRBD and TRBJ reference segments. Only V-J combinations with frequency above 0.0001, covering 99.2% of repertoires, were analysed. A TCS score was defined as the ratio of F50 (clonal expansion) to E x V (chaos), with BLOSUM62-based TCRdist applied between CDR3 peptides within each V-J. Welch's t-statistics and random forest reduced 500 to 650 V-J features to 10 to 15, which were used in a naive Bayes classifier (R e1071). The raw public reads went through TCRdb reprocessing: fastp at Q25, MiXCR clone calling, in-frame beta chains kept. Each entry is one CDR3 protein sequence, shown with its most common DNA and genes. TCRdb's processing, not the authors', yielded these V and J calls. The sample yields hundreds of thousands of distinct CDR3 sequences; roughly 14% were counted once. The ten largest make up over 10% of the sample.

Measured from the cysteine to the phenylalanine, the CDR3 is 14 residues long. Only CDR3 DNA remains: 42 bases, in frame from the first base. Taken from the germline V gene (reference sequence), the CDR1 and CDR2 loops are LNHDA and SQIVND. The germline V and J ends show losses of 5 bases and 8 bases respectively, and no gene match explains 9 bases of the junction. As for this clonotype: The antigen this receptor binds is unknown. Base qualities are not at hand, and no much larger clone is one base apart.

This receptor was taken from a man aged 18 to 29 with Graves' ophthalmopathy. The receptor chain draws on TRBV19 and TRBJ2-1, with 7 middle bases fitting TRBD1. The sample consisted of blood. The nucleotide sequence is TGTGCCAGTAGTCCACCGGGACAGATGTATGAGCAGTTCTTC. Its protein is CASSPPGQMYEQFF. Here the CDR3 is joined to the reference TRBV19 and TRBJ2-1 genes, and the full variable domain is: DGGITQSPKYLFRKEGQNVTLSCEQNLNHDAMYWYRQDPGQGLRLIYYSQIVNDFQKGDIAEGYSVSREKKESFPLTVTSAQKNPTAFYLCASSPPGQMYEQFFGPGTRLTVL.